This entry lists 10 T cell receptor beta chains sequenced from one sample in a study of shared clonotypes between healthy human individuals. Only in-frame clones appear in the TCRdb table, and some are missing; sequencing was by immunoSEQ multiplex PCR. The sample records about 680,000 clones, under 80% being singletons. Sequenced sample: memory CD4+ T cells sorted from blood. Subset reported: CD45RA-negative fraction. The receptors stem from a woman between 25 and 40 years old in good health.

This clone was detected ten times or more. The chain employs TRBV6-5 and TRBJ2-5; 13 nucleotides align to TRBD2. The germline gives CDR1 MNHEY, CDR2 SVGAGI. V trimming: 2 bases; J trimming: 5 bases; junction bases outside the gene matches: 5. This CDR3 is 16 amino acids long. In DNA, the CDR3 is TGTGCCAGCAGTTACCGGGGACTAGCGGGACAGGAGACCCAGTACTTC. Protein: CASSYRGLAGQETQYF.

The CDR3 bases are TGTGCCAGCAGCTCCTCCCCCAGTTTGGATGAGCAGTTCTTC. Its protein is CASSSSPSLDEQFF. V gene TRBV7-8 combines with J gene TRBJ2-1; D unresolved. CDR1 SGHVS and CDR2 FQNEAQ come from the germline V gene. With 4 bases removed from V and 8 bases from J, the gap between germline ends came to 15 bases. This CDR3 is 14 amino acids long.

The CDR3 region is CASSIKLGRALAVYNEQFF. In DNA form, the CDR3 reads TGTGCCAGCAGCATAAAACTAGGAAGGGCACTAGCGGTTTACAATGAGCAGTTCTTC. The chain employs TRBV7-2 and TRBJ2-1; 8 positions match TRBD2. Germline CDR1 and CDR2: SGHTA and FQGNSA. The J segment lost 4 bases and the V segment lost 5 bases, leaving 19 bases of the junction unmatched. CDR3 length: 19 residues.

The rearrangement joins TRBV18 to TRBJ1-2; a possible D gene is TRBD1 (5 bases). CDR1 is KGHSH and CDR2 is LQKENI in the germline V gene. Trimming cost V 6 bases and J 9 bases, with 20 bases left between them. The CDR3 loop spans 14 amino acids. CDR3 sequence reads: CASSLIQDLESYTF. Here the CDR3 DNA reads TGTGCCAGCTCTCTCATACAGGACCTTGAAAGCTACACCTTC.

The V gene is TRBV28, the J gene TRBJ1-4; a possible D gene is TRBD1 (5 bases). The CDR3 runs 16 residues. V lost 4 bases and J lost 0, with 12 bases in between. Germline values: CDR1 MDHEN, CDR2 SYDVKM. CDR3 nucleotides: TGTGCCAGCAGTTCAGGGCTAGGGGCAACTAATGAAAAACTGTTTTTT. Its translation: CASSSGLGATNEKLFF.

This chain joins TRBV5-1 and TRBJ2-1; perhaps TRBD2 as D (7 bases). Germline CDR1 SGHRS, CDR2 YFSETQ. V was trimmed by 7 bases and J by 7 bases, leaving 18 bases between them. This CDR3 spans 14 amino acids. CDR3 nucleotide sequence: TGCGCCAGCTCCAGCCAGGGGAGGGTGAATGAGCAGTTCTTC. Translation gives CASSSQGRVNEQFF.

This clone was observed a handful of times. The chain employs TRBV5-4 and TRBJ1-1, with D perhaps TRBD1 (6 bases). Trimming took 9 bases from V and 1 from J, leaving 16 bases between them. The CDR3 is 14 residues long. Germline V gives CDR1 SGHNT, CDR2 YYREEE (reference sequence). The CDR3: CATVGGLGNTEAFF. DNA for the CDR3: TGTGCCACGGTCGGGGGGCTCGGGAACACTGAAGCTTTCTTT.

This chain connects TRBV18 to TRBJ1-5, with TRBD1 matching 8 bases. Germline V CDR1 and CDR2: KGHSH, LQKENI. The CDR3 has 17 residues. J gave up 7 bases and V 4 bases, and 15 bases lay outside the gene matches. CDR3 protein: CASSLLPPGQVRQPQHF. DNA for the CDR3: TGTGCCAGCTCACTTCTCCCACCGGGACAGGTACGCCAGCCCCAGCATTTT.

Worth noting for this clone: Other DNA sequences within the sample encode an identical CDR3. The gene calls are TRBV19 and TRBJ2-7, with 8 nucleotides matching TRBD1. CDR1 LNHDA and CDR2 SQIVND come from the germline V gene (reference sequence). Trimming removed 4 bases from V and 3 bases from J; junction bases left unmatched: 2. The CDR3 is 13 amino acids. The CDR3 DNA follows: TGTGCCAGTAGTAAAGGACAGGGCTACGAGCAGTACTTC. Residues: CASSKGQGYEQYF.

This clone was picked up a small number of times. V gene TRBV5-1 combines with J gene TRBJ2-2, with TRBD2 matching 7 bases. Germline CDR1 and CDR2: SGHRS and YFSETQ. J lost 2 bases, V lost 2 bases, and 12 bases had no gene match. This CDR3 region has 18 residues. In DNA, the CDR3 is TGCGCCAGCAGCTTCCGTAGTATAACGGGGGGAAACACCGGGGAGCTGTTTTTT. This codes for CASSFRSITGGNTGELFF.